The sequence of this T cell receptor (beta chain) was determined in a study of blood T cell repertoires in COVID-19. The assay was immunoSEQ multiplex PCR, and TCRdb's table has in-frame clones only and misses some. The table records 140,000 to 150,000 clones, 65% to 80% of them present only once. Between the trimmed V and J ends, which lost 1 base and 3 bases, there was a span of 13 bases. CDR3 length: 16 residues. Germline CDR1 SGHAT, CDR2 FQNNGV. Sequencing used peripheral blood. The TCR was taken from a man aged 50 to 60 with acute or convalescent COVID-19. The chain has TRBV11-2 and TRBJ2-1; TRBD2 is a possible D gene (7 bases). The CDR3 DNA reads TGTGCCAGCAGCTTAGCGGGGGGCGACTTCTACAATGAGCAGTTCTTC. The encoded protein is CASSLAGGDFYNEQFF.